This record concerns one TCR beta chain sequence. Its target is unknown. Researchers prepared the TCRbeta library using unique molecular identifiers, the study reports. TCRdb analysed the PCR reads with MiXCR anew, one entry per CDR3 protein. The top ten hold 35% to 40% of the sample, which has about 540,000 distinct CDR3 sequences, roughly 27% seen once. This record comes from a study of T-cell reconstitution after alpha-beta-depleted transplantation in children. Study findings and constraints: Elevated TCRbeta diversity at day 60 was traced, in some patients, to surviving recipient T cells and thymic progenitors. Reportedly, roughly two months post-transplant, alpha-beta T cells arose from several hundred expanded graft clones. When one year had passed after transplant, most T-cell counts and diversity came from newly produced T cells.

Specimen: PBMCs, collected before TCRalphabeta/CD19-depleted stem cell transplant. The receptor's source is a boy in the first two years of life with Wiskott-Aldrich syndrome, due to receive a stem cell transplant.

The chain's CDR3 is CASRAGLDTEAFF. The CDR3 DNA sequence: TGTGCCAGCAGGGCAGGCCTGGACACTGAAGCTTTCTTT. This chain uses TRBV6-1 with TRBJ1-1; D unresolved. The CDR3 consists of 13 residues. The ends were cut back, 6 bases at V and 3 bases at J, with 11 bases in the middle. Germline CDR1 MNHNS, CDR2 SASEGT.